The T cell receptor (beta chain) described here comes from a study of tumor-infiltrating lymphocytes in primary liver carcinoma. In the study overall: Yields of productive TCRbeta reads ranged from roughly 3.65 to 7.13 million per sample and were similar across tissue types. Study observations and caveats: Tumor specimens were characterized by a significantly higher top-250-clone fraction than blood (p = 0.039).

As regards this clonotype: Its target is not known. Possible read error: a much larger clone is one base away.

Unsorted whole blood yielded blood RNA, and germline DNA was extracted as well. Chronic HBV infection, untreated so far, was present in the patients. What was collected before surgery was about 4 milliliters of peripheral blood. There are 14 residues in the CDR3. In germline, CDR1 is SQVTM, CDR2 ANQGSEA. TCR beta cDNA was prepared out of roughly 500 ng total RNA by means of a constant-region primer. ARM-PCR was slightly modified, and three nested multiplex PCR rounds with it gave rise to the TCR beta libraries. Running 9 to 11 cycles apiece, the first two PCR rounds relied on TRBV1-TRBV30 forward primers together with a C-beta reverse primer. MiXCR, applied by TCRdb to the multiplex PCR reads, yields one record per CDR3 protein. The data show fewer than 400,000 distinct CDR3 sequences, 50% to 60% seen once.

The TCR sequence derives from a woman between 25 and 40 years old with primary liver carcinoma and hepatitis B virus infection. The sequenced sample was peripheral blood. This chain joins TRBV29-1 and TRBJ2-1; D is uncertain. CDR3 protein: CSIEGPYDYNEQFF. The CDR3 DNA is TGCAGCATTGAAGGCCCATACGACTACAATGAGCAGTTCTTC.